These T cell receptor beta chains were read from a single sample in a study of blood T cell repertoires in COVID-19. TCRdb's table, derived via immunoSEQ multiplex PCR, lists solely in-frame clones and lacks some. The data contain some 380,000 clones, 85% to 90% of them singletons. The sample comprised peripheral blood. These receptors all stem from a man aged 18-30 years with active or convalescent COVID-19. Each CDR3 is given with its conserved first and last residue. A D gene is named only where the DNA matches it firmly. Clone size is stated in some rows and not others, as once, few, many or a class when expanded.

D,J,V,size,DNA,CDR3
TRBD1,TRBJ2-1,TRBV11-3,.,TGTGCCAGCAGCTTAATGGGACAGGGGGTTCATGAGCAGTTCTTC,CASSLMGQGVHEQFF
TRBD2,TRBJ2-7,TRBV27,.,TGTGCCAGCAGTCCCCGACTAGCGGGGGCCTACGAGCAGTACTTC,CASSPRLAGAYEQYF
TRBD2,TRBJ2-3,TRBV25-1,.,TGTGCCAGCAGTAATAGCGGGGGGGTAGATACGCAGTATTTT,CASSNSGGVDTQYF
.,TRBJ2-3,TRBV6-5,once,TGTGCCTTGAGGCGGGACCTCACAGATACGCAGTATTTT,CALRRDLTDTQYF
TRBD2,TRBJ2-1,TRBV5-1,.,TGCGCCAGCAGCTTAGCGGGGGGCCGAGATGAGCAGTTCTTC,CASSLAGGRDEQFF
.,TRBJ2-3,TRBV6-5,once,TGTGCCACCCAAAGGGGTGGCGGCACAGATACGCAGTATTTT,CATQRGGGTDTQYF
TRBD2,TRBJ2-7,TRBV5-4,.,TGTGCCAGCAGCGTGGGACTAGCGGGAGCCGCCTACGAGCAGTACTTC,CASSVGLAGAAYEQYF
.,TRBJ2-7,TRBV6-5,once,TGTGCCAGCAGAGTTACCGGGACCTACGAGCAGTACTTC,CASRVTGTYEQYF
TRBD1,TRBJ1-4,TRBV6-5,.,TGTGCCAGCAGGAGGACAGGGGTATATGAAAAACTGTTTTTT,CASRRTGVYEKLFF
TRBD2,TRBJ2-1,TRBV7-9,.,TGTGCCAGCTCCCCCGGGACTAGCGGGGGCCCTTCCTACAATGAGCAGTTCTTC,CASSPGTSGGPSYNEQFF
.,TRBJ2-5,TRBV3-1/TRBV3-2,once,TGTGCCAGCAGCCGCGCGGATGGCCCCCAGTACTTC,CASSRADGPQYF
.,TRBJ1-1,TRBV6-5,few,TGTGCCAGCCTTTCCGACAGCCAAACTGAAGCTTTCTTT,CASLSDSQTEAFF
.,TRBJ2-7,TRBV28,.,TGTGCCAGCAGTCCCCGCTCCGGGGACACTTACTACGAGCAGTACTTC,CASSPRSGDTYYEQYF
TRBD1,TRBJ2-7,TRBV7-2,.,TGTGCCAGCAGATTACGACAGGGTCGCGACGAGCAGTACTTC,CASRLRQGRDEQYF
.,TRBJ1-2,TRBV19,.,TGTGCCAGTAACTACAGGGAATTTCTGGGCTATGGCTACACCTTC,CASNYREFLGYGYTF
TRBD1,TRBJ2-7,TRBV7-9,.,TGTGCCAGCAACCCGCTCACCGGGACAGCAAGTACCTACGAGCAGTACTTC,CASNPLTGTASTYEQYF
.,TRBJ1-4,TRBV28,.,TGTGCCAGCAGCCCCCTAGGGGGACCTCAGGCTAATGAAAAACTGTTTTTT,CASSPLGGPQANEKLFF
.,TRBJ2-3,TRBV6-4,.,TGTGCCAGCAGTGACGAACTAGCAACAGATACGCAGTATTTT,CASSDELATDTQYF
.,TRBJ2-1,TRBV6-2/TRBV6-3,.,TGTGCCAGCAGTTCGCTCGGTGGGAGCTCCTACAATGAGCAGTTCTTC,CASSSLGGSSYNEQFF
.,TRBJ1-1,TRBV28,.,TGTGCCAGCAGTTCAACAGGAACCCCGAACACTGAAGCTTTCTTT,CASSSTGTPNTEAFF
TRBD1,TRBJ1-1,TRBV2,.,TGTGCCAGCAAAGCTTCAGGGGGGACTGAAGCTTTCTTT,CASKASGGTEAFF
.,TRBJ2-7,TRBV7-2,.,TGTGCCAGCAGCTATGGACAGTACGAGCAGTACTTC,CASSYGQYEQYF
TRBD1,TRBJ1-2,TRBV10-3,.,TGTGCCATCAGTGACGACCGTGGACAGGCGATCCATGGCTACACCTTC,CAISDDRGQAIHGYTF
.,TRBJ1-1,TRBV7-2,.,TGTGCCAGCAGCTTAGATGGGGCGCGCAGAGGGGGACGGAACACTGAAGCTTTCTTT,CASSLDGARRGGRNTEAFF
.,TRBJ1-1,TRBV6-5,.,TGTGCCAGCAGTCCGCAGGGGACTGAAGCTTTCTTT,CASSPQGTEAFF
TRBD1,TRBJ1-2,TRBV9,.,TGTGCCAGCAGCACCGGGACAGCTCCTAACTATGGCTACACCTTC,CASSTGTAPNYGYTF
TRBD2,TRBJ2-5,TRBV2,.,TGTGCCACCCCCGGGACTAGCGGAGAGACCCAGTACTTC,CATPGTSGETQYF
TRBD1,TRBJ1-1,TRBV6-5,.,TGTGCCAACAACCCGGGACAGGGGGTTACTGAAGCTTTCTTT,CANNPGQGVTEAFF
.,TRBJ1-5,TRBV6-5,few,TGTGCCAGCAGTTACTCGTCCCGGGGTTGGAATCAGCCCCAGCATTTT,CASSYSSRGWNQPQHF
.,TRBJ1-2,TRBV19,.,TGTGCCAGCAACGAGGAGCTTAACTATGGCTACACCTTC,CASNEELNYGYTF
.,TRBJ2-7,TRBV4-2,.,TGTGCCAGCAGCCAAGATATGGAGGACCTCGCTATTAGCTCCTACGAGCAGTACTTC,CASSQDMEDLAISSYEQYF
.,TRBJ2-1,TRBV4-1,.,TGCGCCAGCCGCGGGCCTAGCTCCTACAATGAGCAGTTCTTC,CASRGPSSYNEQFF
TRBD2,TRBJ2-7,TRBV9,.,TGTGCCAGCAGCCCACTCGGGGACTATACCTACGAGCAGTACTTC,CASSPLGDYTYEQYF
TRBD1,TRBJ2-5,TRBV19,once,TGTGCCAGTAGTAACAGGGGGGAGACCCAGTACTTC,CASSNRGETQYF
.,TRBJ1-2,TRBV30,.,TGTGCCTGCAATTATGGCTACACCTTC,CACNYGYTF
TRBD1,TRBJ1-1,TRBV6-2/TRBV6-3,.,TGTGCCAGCAGTTACGGAGGCAGGGGGCGCGGTGAAGCTTTCTTT,CASSYGGRGRGEAFF
TRBD1,TRBJ1-4,TRBV28,.,TGTGCCAGCAGCCCACCGGGACAGGGGGCTGAATTTGAAAAACTGTTTTTT,CASSPPGQGAEFEKLFF
TRBD1,TRBJ2-6,TRBV29-1,.,TGCAGCGCCGCGACAGGGGCTGGGGCCAACGTCCTGACTTTC,CSAATGAGANVLTF
TRBD2,TRBJ2-7,TRBV2,few,TGTGCCAGTTTTGAGGGAGGGGTCTACGAGCAGTACTTC,CASFEGGVYEQYF
TRBD1,TRBJ2-1,TRBV6-5,.,TGTGCCAGCAGTTACCAACAGGGGGTTGATGAGCAGTTCTTC,CASSYQQGVDEQFF
TRBD1,TRBJ2-7,TRBV4-3,.,TGCGCCAGCAGCCCCAGGGGGAGCTCCTACGAGCAGTACTTC,CASSPRGSSYEQYF
.,TRBJ1-1,TRBV7-2,.,TGTGCCAGCAGCTCCTCCTTGAACACTGAAGCTTTCTTT,CASSSSLNTEAFF
TRBD2,TRBJ2-5,TRBV9,.,TGTGCCAGCAGCACCCGACTAGCTCAGACCCAGTACTTC,CASSTRLAQTQYF
.,TRBJ1-5,TRBV7-2,.,TGTGCCAGCAGCCCCGGGGGATTTAGCAATCAGCCCCAGCATTTT,CASSPGGFSNQPQHF
TRBD2,TRBJ2-2,TRBV5-4,few,TGTGCCAGCAACAGAGTAGCGGGTCAGAACACCGGGGAGCTGTTTTTT,CASNRVAGQNTGELFF
.,TRBJ1-2,TRBV5-3,.,TGTGCCAGAAGCTCGGGAGCCCGAGATGGCTACACCTTC,CARSSGARDGYTF
TRBD1,TRBJ1-4,TRBV4-3,.,TGCGCCAGCAGCCAAGGACAGGGGGCGACGGGTGAAAAACTGTTTTTT,CASSQGQGATGEKLFF
TRBD1,TRBJ1-6,TRBV3-1/TRBV3-2,.,TGTGCCAGCAGCCTGGGTCGGGGACAGAATTCACCCCTCCACTTT,CASSLGRGQNSPLHF
TRBD2,TRBJ2-3,TRBV9,.,TGTGCCAGCAGCCCCGCCCTAGCGGGGAGGGATACGCAGTATTTT,CASSPALAGRDTQYF
TRBD1,TRBJ1-1,TRBV11-2,once,TGTGCCAGCAGCTTAGGGACAGGGGGTCTCGCTGAAGCTTTCTTT,CASSLGTGGLAEAFF
.,TRBJ2-1,TRBV27,.,TGTGCCAGCAGTTTGTCGGGGACCTACAATGAGCAGTTCTTC,CASSLSGTYNEQFF
TRBD1,TRBJ1-2,TRBV5-4,once,TGTGCCAGCAGCTTGGTTGGGACAGGGGCTGATGGCTACACCTTC,CASSLVGTGADGYTF
TRBD1,TRBJ1-1,TRBV19,once,TGTGCCAGTAAGGGGGACAGCGCTGAAGCTTTCTTT,CASKGDSAEAFF
.,TRBJ2-3,TRBV4-3,.,TGCGCCAGCAGCCAAGATGCGGCCGCGGATACGCAGTATTTT,CASSQDAAADTQYF
TRBD1,TRBJ1-1,TRBV18,.,TGTGCCAGCTCACCTGACAGGGTCCACACTGAAGCTTTCTTT,CASSPDRVHTEAFF
.,TRBJ1-1,TRBV19,.,TGTGCCAGTAACGCAGGGCCGAACACTGAAGCTTTCTTT,CASNAGPNTEAFF
.,TRBJ1-4,TRBV6-5,.,TGTGCCAGCGGAGGGAGATACTCCAATGAAAAACTGTTTTTT,CASGGRYSNEKLFF